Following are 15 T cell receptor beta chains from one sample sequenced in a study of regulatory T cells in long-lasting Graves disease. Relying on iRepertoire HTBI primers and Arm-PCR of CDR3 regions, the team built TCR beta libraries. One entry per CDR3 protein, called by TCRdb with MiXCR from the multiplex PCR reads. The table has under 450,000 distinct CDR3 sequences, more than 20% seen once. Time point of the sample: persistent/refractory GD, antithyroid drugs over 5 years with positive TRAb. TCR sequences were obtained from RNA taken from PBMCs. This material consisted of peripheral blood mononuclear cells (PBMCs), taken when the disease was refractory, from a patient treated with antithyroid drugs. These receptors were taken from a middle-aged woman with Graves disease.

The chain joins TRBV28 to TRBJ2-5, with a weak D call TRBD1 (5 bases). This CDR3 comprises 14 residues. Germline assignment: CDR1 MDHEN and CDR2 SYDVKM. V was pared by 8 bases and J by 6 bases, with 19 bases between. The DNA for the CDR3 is TGTGCCAGCGTGGACACCACGGCTCTGAAGACCCAGTACTTC. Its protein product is CASVDTTALKTQYF.

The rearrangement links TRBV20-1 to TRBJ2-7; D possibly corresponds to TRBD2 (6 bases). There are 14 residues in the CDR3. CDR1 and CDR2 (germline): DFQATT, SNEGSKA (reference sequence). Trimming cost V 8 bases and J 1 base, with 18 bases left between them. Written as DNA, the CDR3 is TGCAGTACAAAATTCCCGGGACTTTCCTACGAGCAGTACTTC. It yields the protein CSTKFPGLSYEQYF.

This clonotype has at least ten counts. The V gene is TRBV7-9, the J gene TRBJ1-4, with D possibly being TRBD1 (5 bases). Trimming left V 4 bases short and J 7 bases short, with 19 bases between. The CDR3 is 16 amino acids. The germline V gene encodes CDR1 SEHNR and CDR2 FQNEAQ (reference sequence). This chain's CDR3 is CASSYLRGVVGEKLFF. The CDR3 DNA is TGTGCCAGCAGCTACCTAAGAGGGGTTGTTGGTGAAAAACTGTTTTTT.

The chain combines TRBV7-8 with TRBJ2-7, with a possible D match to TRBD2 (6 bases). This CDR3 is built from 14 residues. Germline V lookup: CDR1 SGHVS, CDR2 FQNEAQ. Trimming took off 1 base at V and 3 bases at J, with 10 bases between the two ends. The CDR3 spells CASSLEGGIYEQYF. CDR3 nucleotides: TGTGCCAGCAGCTTAGAGGGCGGGATCTACGAGCAGTACTTC.

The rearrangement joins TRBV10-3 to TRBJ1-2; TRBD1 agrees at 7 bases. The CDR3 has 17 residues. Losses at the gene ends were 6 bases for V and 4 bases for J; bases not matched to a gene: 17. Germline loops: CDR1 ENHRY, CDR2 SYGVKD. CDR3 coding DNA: TGTGCCATCAGAGGGGGACAGACAGGGCGGATATCCTATGGCTACACCTTC. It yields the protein CAIRGGQTGRISYGYTF.

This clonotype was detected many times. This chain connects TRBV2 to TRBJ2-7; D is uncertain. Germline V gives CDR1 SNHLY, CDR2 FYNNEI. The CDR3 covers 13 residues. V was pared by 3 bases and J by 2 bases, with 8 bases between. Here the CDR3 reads CASSEGLPYEQYF. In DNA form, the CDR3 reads TGTGCCAGCAGTGAGGGCTTGCCCTACGAGCAGTACTTC. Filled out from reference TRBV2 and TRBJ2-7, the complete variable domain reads EPEVTQTPSHQVTQMGQEVILRCVPISNHLYFYWYRQILGQKVEFLVSFYNNEISEKSEIFDDQFSVERPDGSNFTLKIRSTKLEDSAMYFCASSEGLPYEQYFGPGTRLTVT.

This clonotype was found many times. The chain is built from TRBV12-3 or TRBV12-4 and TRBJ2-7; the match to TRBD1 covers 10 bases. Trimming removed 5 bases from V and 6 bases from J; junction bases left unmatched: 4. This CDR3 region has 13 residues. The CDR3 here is CASSTGQGFEQYF. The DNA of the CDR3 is TGTGCCAGCAGTACGGGACAGGGGTTCGAGCAGTACTTC.

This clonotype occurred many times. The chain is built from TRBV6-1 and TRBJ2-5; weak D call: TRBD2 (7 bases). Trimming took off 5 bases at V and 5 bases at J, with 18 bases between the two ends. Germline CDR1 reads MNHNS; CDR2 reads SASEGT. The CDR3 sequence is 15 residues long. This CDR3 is CASSQMGGAPETQYF. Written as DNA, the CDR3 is TGTGCCAGCAGTCAGATGGGGGGGGCGCCGGAGACCCAGTACTTC.

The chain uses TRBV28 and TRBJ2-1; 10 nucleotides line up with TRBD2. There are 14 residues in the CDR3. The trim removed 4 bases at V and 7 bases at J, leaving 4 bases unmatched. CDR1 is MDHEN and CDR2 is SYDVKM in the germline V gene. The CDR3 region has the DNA TGTGCCAGCAGTTGGCTAGCGGGAGTAAATGAGCAGTTCTTC. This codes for CASSWLAGVNEQFF.

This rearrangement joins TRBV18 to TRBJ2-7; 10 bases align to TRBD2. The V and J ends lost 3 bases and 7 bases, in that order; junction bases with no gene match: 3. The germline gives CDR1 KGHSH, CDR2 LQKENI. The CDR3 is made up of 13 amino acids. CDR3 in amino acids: CASSPGLASEQYF. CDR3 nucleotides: TGTGCCAGCTCACCGGGACTAGCGAGTGAGCAGTACTTC.

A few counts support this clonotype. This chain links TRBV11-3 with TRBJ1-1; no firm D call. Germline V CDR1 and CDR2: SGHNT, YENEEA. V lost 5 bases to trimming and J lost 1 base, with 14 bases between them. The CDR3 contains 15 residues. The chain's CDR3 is CASSPGPEPNTEAFF. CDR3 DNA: TGTGCCAGCAGCCCCGGACCCGAGCCGAACACTGAAGCTTTCTTT.

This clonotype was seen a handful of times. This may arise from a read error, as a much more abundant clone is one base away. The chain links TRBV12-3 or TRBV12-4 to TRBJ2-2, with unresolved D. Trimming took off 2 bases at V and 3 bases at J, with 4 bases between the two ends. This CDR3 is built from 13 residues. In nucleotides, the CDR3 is TGTGCCAGCAGTTTAAGGCACACCGGGGAGCTGTTTTTT. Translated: CASSLRHTGELFF.

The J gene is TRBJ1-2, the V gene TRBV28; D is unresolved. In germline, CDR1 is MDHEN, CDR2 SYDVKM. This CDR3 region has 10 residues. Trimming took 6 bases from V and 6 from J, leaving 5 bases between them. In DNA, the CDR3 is TGTGCCAGCAGGCTGGATGGCTACACCTTC. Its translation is CASRLDGYTF.

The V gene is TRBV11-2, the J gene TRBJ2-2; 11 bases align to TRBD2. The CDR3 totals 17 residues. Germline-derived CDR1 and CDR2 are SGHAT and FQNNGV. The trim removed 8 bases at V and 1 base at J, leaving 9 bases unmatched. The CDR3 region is CASQGQTSGENTGELFF. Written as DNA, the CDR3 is TGTGCCAGCCAGGGACAGACTAGCGGGGAGAACACCGGGGAGCTGTTTTTT.

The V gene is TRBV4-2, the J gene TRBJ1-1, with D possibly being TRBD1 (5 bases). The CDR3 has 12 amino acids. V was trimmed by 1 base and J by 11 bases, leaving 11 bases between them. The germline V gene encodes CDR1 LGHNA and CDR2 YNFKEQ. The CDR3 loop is CASSQGGTRAFF. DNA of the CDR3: TGTGCCAGCAGCCAAGGTGGGACGAGGGCTTTCTTT.